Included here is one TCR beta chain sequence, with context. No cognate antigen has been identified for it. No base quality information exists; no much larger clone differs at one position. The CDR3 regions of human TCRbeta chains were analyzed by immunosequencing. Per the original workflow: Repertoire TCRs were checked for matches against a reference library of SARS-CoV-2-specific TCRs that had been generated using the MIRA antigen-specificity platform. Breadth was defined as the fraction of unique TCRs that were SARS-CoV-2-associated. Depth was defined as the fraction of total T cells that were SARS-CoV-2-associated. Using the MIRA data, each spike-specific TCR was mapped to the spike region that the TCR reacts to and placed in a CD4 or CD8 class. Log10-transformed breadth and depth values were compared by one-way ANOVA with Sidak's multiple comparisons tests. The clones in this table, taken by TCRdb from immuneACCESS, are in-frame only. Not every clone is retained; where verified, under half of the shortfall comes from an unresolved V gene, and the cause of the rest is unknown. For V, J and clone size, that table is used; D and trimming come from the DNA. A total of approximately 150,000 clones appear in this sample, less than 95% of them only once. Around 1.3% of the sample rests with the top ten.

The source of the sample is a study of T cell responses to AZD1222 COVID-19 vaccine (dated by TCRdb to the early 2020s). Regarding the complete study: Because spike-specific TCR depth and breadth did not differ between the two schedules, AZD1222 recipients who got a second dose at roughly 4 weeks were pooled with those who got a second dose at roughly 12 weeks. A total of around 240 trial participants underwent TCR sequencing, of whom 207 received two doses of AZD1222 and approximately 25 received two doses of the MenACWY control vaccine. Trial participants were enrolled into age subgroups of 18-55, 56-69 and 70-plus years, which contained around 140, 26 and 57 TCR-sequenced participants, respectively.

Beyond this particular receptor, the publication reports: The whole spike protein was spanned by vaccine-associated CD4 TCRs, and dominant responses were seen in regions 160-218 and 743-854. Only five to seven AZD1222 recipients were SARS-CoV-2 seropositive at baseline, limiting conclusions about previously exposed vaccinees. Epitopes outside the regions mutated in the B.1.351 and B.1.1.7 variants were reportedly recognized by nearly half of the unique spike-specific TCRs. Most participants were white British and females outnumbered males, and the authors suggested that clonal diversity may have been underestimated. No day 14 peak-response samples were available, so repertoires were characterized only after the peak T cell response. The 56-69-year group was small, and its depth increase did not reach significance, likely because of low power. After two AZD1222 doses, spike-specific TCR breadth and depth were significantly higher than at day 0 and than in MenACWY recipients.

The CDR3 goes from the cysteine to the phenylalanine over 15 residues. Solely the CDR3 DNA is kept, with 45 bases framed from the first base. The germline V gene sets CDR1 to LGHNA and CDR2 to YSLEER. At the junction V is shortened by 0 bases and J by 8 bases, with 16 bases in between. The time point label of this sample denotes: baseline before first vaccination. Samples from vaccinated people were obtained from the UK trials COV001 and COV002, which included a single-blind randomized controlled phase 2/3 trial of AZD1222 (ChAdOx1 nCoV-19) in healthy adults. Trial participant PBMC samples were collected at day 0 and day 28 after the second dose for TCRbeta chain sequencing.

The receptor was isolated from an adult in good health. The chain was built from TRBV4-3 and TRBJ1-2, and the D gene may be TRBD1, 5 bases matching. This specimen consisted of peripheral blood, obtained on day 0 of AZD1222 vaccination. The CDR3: CASSQEVPGRDGYTF. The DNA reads TGCGCCAGCAGCCAAGAAGTCCCAGGGAGGGACGGCTACACCTTC.